This paragraph reports one TCR beta chain. Data came from immunoSEQ multiplex PCR; TCRdb stores just in-frame clones and leaves some out. The table records about 370,000 clones, 89% of them present only once. This sample was included in a study of blood T cell repertoires in COVID-19. The sample consisted of peripheral blood. The sequence was collected from a woman younger than 45 with COVID-19, enrolled during active disease.

This CDR3 reads CASSLGQDFETFF. The CDR3 DNA sequence: TGTGCCAGCAGCCTAGGACAGGACTTCGAAACTTTCTTT. This sequence joins TRBV5-4 and TRBJ1-1, with 7 bases fitting TRBD1. The CDR3 totals 13 residues. V gave up 4 bases and J gave up 12 bases; unmatched junction bases: 12. Germline loops: CDR1 SGHNT, CDR2 YYREEE (reference sequence). The full variable domain, its missing parts supplied by reference TRBV5-4 and TRBJ1-1, is ETGVTQSPTHLIKTRGQQVTLRCSSQSGHNTVSWYQQALGQGPQFIFQYYREEENGRGNFPPRFSGLQFPNYSSELNVNALELDDSALYLCASSLGQDFETFFGQGTRLTVV.